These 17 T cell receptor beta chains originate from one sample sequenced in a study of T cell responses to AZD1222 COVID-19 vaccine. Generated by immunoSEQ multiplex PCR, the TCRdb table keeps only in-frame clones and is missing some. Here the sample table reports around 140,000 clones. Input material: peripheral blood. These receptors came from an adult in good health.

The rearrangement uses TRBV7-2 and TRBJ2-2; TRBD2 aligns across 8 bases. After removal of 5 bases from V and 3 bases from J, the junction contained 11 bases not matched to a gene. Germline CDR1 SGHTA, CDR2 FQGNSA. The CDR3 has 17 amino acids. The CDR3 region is CASSHGPGGSDTGELFF. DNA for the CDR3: TGTGCCAGCAGCCATGGCCCGGGAGGGTCTGACACCGGGGAGCTGTTTTTT.

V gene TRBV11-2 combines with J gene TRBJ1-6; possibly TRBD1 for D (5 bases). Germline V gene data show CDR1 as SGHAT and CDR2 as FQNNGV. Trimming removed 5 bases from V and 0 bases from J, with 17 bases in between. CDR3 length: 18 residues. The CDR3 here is CASSRTTTGGSYNSPLHF. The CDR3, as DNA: TGTGCCAGCAGCCGAACCACCACAGGAGGCTCCTATAATTCACCCCTCCACTTT.

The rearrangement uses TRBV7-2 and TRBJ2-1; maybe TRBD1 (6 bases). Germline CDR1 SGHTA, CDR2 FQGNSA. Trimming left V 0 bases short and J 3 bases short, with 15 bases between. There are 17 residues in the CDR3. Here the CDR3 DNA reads TGTGCCAGCAGCTTAGCGTATGGGACATCGAGCTACAATGAGCAGTTCTTC. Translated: CASSLAYGTSSYNEQFF.

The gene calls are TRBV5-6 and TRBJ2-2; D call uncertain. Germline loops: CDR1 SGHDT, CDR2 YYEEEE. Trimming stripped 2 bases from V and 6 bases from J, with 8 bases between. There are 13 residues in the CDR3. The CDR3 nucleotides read TGTGCCAGCAGCTTCTTGGGTTCCGGGGAGCTGTTTTTT. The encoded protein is CASSFLGSGELFF.

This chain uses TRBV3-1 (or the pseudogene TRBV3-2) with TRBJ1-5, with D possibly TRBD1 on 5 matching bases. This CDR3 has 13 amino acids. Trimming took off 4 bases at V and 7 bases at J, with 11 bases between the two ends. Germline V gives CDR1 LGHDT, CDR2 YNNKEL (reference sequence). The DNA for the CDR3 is TGTGCCAGCAGCCGAGGGGTTTCGCAGCCCCAGCATTTT. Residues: CASSRGVSQPQHF.

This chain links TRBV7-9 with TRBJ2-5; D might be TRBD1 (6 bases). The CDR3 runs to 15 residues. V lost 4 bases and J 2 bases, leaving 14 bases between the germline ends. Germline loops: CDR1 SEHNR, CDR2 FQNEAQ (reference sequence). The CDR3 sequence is CASSSGQRQQETQYF. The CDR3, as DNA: TGTGCCAGCAGCTCCGGACAGCGTCAACAAGAGACCCAGTACTTC.

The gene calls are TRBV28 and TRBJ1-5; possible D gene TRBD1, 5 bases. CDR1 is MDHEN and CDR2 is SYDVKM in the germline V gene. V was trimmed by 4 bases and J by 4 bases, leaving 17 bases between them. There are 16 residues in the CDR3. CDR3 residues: CASSSAWGGVNQPQHF. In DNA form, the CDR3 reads TGTGCCAGCAGTTCCGCATGGGGGGGAGTGAATCAGCCCCAGCATTTT. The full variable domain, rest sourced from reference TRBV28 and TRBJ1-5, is DVKVTQSSRYLVKRTGEKVFLECVQDMDHENMFWYRQDPGLGLRLIYFSYDVKMKEKGDIPEGYSVSREKKERFSLILESASTNQTSMYLCASSSAWGGVNQPQHFGDGTRLSIL.

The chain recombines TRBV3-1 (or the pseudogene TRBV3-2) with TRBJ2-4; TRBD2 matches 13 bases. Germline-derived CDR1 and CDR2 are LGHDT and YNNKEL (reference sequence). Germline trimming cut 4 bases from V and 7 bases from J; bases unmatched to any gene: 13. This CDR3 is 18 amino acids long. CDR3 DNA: TGTGCCAGCAGCCCCACCGGGACTAGCGGGGCGCCGGGGAACATTCAGTACTTC. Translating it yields CASSPTGTSGAPGNIQYF.

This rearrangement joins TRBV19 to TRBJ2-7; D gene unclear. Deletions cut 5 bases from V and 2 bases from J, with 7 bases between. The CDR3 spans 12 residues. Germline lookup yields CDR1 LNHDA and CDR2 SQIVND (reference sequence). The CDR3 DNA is TGTGCCAGTAGTCCCAGTCCCTACGAGCAGTACTTC. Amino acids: CASSPSPYEQYF.

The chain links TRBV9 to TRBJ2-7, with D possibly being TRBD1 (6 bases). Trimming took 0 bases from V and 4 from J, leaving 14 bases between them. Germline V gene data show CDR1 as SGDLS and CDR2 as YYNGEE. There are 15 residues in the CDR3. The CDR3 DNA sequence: TGTGCCAGCAGCGTAGGGGACACCCGATTTTACGAGCAGTACTTC. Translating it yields CASSVGDTRFYEQYF.

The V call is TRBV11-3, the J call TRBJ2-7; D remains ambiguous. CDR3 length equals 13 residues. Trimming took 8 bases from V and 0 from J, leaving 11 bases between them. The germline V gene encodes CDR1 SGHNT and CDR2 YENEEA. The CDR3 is CASCLGSSYEQYF. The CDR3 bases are TGTGCCAGCTGTCTGGGCAGCTCCTACGAGCAGTACTTC.

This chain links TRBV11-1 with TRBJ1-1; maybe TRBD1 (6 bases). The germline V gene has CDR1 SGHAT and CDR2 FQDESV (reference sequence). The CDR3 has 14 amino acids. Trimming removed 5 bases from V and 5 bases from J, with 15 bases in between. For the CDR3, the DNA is TGTGCCAGCAGCCCCCGGGGGGGCCGAACTGAAGCTTTCTTT. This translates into CASSPRGGRTEAFF.

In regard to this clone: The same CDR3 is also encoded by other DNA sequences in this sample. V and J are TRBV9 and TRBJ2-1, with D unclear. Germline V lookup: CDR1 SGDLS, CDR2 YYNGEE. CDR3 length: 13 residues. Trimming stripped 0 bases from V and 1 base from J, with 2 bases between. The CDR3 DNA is TGTGCCAGCAGCGTAGGATCCTACAATGAGCAGTTCTTC. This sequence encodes CASSVGSYNEQFF.

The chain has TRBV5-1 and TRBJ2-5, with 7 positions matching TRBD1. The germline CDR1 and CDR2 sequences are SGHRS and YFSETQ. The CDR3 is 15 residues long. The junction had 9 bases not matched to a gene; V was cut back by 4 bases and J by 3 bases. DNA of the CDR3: TGCGCCAGCAGCACCGGACAGGCCCAAAAAGAGACCCAGTACTTC. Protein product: CASSTGQAQKETQYF.

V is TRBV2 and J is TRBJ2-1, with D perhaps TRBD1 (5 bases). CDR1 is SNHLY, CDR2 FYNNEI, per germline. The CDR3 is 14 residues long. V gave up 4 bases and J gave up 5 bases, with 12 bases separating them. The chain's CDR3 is CASSARVDDNEQFF. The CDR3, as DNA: TGTGCCAGCAGTGCCAGGGTGGACGACAATGAGCAGTTCTTC.

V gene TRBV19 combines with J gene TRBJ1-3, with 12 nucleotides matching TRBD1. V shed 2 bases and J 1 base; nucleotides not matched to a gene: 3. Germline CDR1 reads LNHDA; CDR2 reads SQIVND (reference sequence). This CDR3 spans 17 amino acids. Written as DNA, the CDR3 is TGTGCCAGTAGTATATGGGACAGGGGGCAATCTGGAAACACCATATATTTT. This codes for CASSIWDRGQSGNTIYF.

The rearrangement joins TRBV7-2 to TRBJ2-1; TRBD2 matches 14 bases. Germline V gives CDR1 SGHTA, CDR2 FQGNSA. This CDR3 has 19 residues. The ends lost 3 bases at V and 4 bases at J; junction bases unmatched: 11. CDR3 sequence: CASSFRRLAGGSTYNEQFF. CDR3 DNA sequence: TGTGCCAGCAGCTTTAGGAGACTAGCGGGGGGGTCCACTTACAATGAGCAGTTCTTC.